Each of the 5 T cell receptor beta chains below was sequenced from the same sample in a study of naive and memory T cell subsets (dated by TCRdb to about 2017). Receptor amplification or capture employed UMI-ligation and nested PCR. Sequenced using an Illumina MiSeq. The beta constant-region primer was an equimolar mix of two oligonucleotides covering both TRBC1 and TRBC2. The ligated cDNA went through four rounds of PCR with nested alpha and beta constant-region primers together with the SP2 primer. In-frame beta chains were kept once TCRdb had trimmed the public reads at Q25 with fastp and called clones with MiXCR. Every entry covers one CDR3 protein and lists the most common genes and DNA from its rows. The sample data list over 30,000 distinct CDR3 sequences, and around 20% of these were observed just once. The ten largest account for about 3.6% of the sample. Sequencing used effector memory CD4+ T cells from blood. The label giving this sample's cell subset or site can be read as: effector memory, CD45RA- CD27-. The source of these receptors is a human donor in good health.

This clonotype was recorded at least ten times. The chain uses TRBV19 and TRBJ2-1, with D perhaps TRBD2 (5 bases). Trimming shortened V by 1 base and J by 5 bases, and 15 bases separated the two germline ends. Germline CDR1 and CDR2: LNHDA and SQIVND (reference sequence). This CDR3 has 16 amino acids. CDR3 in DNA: TGTGCCAGTAGTATAGTTGGGGTGATGGAGGACAATGAGCAGTTCTTC. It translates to CASSIVGVMEDNEQFF.

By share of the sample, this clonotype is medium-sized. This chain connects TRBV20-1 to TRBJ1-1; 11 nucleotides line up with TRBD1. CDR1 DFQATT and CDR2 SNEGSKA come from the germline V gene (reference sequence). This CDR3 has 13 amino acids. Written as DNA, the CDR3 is TGCAGCGAGGACAGGGGGCATGGGACTGAAGCTTTCTTT. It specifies CSEDRGHGTEAFF.

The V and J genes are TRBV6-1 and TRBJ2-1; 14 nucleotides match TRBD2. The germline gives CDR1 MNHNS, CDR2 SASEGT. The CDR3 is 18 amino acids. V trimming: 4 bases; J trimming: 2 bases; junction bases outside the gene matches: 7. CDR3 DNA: TGTGCCAGCAGTGGTAGCTTGGGACTAGCGGGGGCCTACAATGAGCAGTTCTTC. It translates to CASSGSLGLAGAYNEQFF.

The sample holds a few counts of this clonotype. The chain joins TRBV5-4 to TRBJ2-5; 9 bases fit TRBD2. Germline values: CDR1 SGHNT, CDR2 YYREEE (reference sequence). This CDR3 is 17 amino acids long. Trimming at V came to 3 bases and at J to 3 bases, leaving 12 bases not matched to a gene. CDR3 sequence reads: CASSSSGGRAGKETQYF. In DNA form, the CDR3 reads TGTGCCAGCAGCTCCTCGGGCGGGAGGGCCGGGAAAGAGACCCAGTACTTC.

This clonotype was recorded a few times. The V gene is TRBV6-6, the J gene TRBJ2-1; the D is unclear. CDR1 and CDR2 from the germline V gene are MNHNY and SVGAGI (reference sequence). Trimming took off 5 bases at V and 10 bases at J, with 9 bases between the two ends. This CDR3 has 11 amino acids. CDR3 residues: CASSANREQFF. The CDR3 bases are TGTGCCAGCAGTGCCAACCGGGAGCAGTTCTTC.